This TCR beta chain was sequenced in a study of blood T cell repertoires in COVID-19. The overall study: Whether acute or convalescent, the COVID-19 samples came from the United States, Italy and Spain. From T cells, B-cell-depleted T cells, or PBMCs came the material, which was cDNA or gDNA.

V was cut by 5 bases and J by 0 bases, with 19 bases left in between. Germline CDR1 reads SEHNR; CDR2 reads FQNEAQ (reference sequence). CDR3 size: 17 residues. Under the authors' procedure: Reference gene primer amplification gave nucleated cell count estimates. Profiling relied on immunoSEQ multiplex PCR, and the TCRdb table lists in-frame clones only, not all of them. D and trimming were read from the DNA, whereas the V and J calls and clone size are those reported in that table. The sample carries some 100,000 clones, 86% recorded once. The origin of this receptor is a man aged 45 to 65 with acute or convalescent COVID-19. This sequence joins TRBV7-9 and TRBJ1-1; D is ambiguous. The sample comprised peripheral blood. The CDR3 is CASSPPNSFGMNTEAFF. CDR3 nucleotide sequence: TGTGCCAGCAGCCCCCCTAACAGCTTCGGGATGAACACTGAAGCTTTCTTT.